The clone carrying this T cell receptor (beta chain) was seen many times. The antigen is undetermined. With V trimmed by 3 bases and J by 2 bases, 7 bases remained unmatched. Germline CDR1 is LGHNA and CDR2 is YNFKEQ. CDR3 length: 15 residues. In making TCR beta libraries, quantitative 5'-RACE with molecular barcodes was used. In TCRdb, the 5' RACE reads were re-called with MiXCR into one record per CDR3 protein. The sample includes 200,000 to 250,000 distinct CDR3 sequences, around 7.9% of them seen just once. The data were obtained in a study of CD8 T cells in ankylosing spondylitis. Study-wide findings and caveats: It was reported that disease-linked clones were significantly enriched in matched ankylosing spondylitis synovial fluid. Earlier authors reported some of these motif variants in reactive arthritis synovial fluid and blood. The study identified a TCR beta motif of fewer than 10 highly homologous variants that appeared characteristic of ankylosing spondylitis blood.

Sequenced material: blood, either unsorted or a sorted T cell fraction (not recorded which). This chain joins TRBV4-2 and TRBJ2-7, with TRBD1 identical over 7 bases. This sequence was found in a male donor with ankylosing spondylitis. The CDR3 sequence is CASSQPRDRPYEQYF. The CDR3 bases are TGTGCCAGCAGCCAGCCTCGGGACAGACCCTACGAGCAGTACTTC.